The subject of this entry is one TCR beta chain. The germline CDR1 and CDR2 sequences are SNHLY and FYNNEI. CDR3 size: 16 residues. V was pared by 5 bases and J by 2 bases, with 17 bases between. Sequencing used immunoSEQ multiplex PCR; TCRdb keeps in-frame clones, though not all of them. The sample carries around 95,000 clones, 75% to 90% recorded once. The sample is drawn from a study of identifying expanded T cells in peripheral blood. Sequenced material: blood. V is TRBV2 and J is TRBJ2-3; tentative D call: TRBD2 (6 bases). The TCR originated in a person aged 18 to 70 in good health. CDR3 DNA sequence: TGTGCCAGCAGTAAACGGGACTCCCGAGCCACAGATACGCAGTATTTT. Encoded protein: CASSKRDSRATDTQYF.